The 6 T cell receptor beta chains listed next were all sequenced from one sample in a study of beta chain features in type 1 diabetes. General observations from the study: Moderately but significantly shorter TCRB CDR3s were found in Type 1 diabetes patients in all four CD4+ subsets.

The authors reverse transcribed all of the isolated RNA, so sequencing captured expressed TCRB transcripts. Assay: immunoSEQ multiplex PCR; the TCRdb copy retains only in-frame clones and omits some. The sample lists some 350,000 clones; about 13% were seen once. Antigen specificity for these receptors is unknown. The sequenced sample consisted of naive CD4+ T cells from blood. The receptors stem from a woman younger than 30 with type 1 diabetes.

This clone was observed a few times. The V gene is TRBV19, the J gene TRBJ1-1; weak D call: TRBD1 (6 bases). V lost 7 bases and J 1 base, leaving 13 bases between the germline ends. The germline gives CDR1 LNHDA, CDR2 SQIVND (reference sequence). This CDR3 region has 14 residues. CDR3 DNA sequence: TGTGCCAGTAACCTCGGACAGAGGAACACTGAAGCTTTCTTT. Translated: CASNLGQRNTEAFF.

This chain joins TRBV28 and TRBJ2-7; 11 bases align to TRBD2. Germline V CDR1 and CDR2: MDHEN, SYDVKM. The CDR3 loop spans 14 amino acids. After removal of 6 bases from V and 1 base from J, the junction contained 2 bases not matched to a gene. CDR3 protein: CASSGTSGSYEQYF. CDR3 nucleotides: TGTGCCAGCAGCGGGACTAGCGGATCCTACGAGCAGTACTTC.

The V call is TRBV25-1, the J call TRBJ1-2; no clear D. CDR1 and CDR2 (germline): MGHDK, SYGVNS. The germline V and J ends were trimmed by 7 bases and 1 base, with 10 bases remaining between them. The CDR3 has 13 residues. CDR3 DNA: TGTGCCAGCACAGAACAAAATAACTATGGCTACACCTTC. Its translation is CASTEQNNYGYTF.

The rearrangement joins TRBV29-1 to TRBJ1-2; D is undetermined. The CDR3 has 14 residues. Per the germline V gene, CDR1 is SQVTM and CDR2 is ANQGSEA. V lost 3 bases to trimming and J lost 5 bases, with 16 bases between them. The CDR3 nucleotides are TGCAGCGTTGACCTACGGGGAAGAGGGTATGGCTACACCTTC. This codes for CSVDLRGRGYGYTF.

This clone showed up just a few times. This chain uses TRBV30 with TRBJ2-2; D is undetermined. The germline V and J ends were trimmed by 5 bases and 2 bases, with 12 bases remaining between them. CDR3 length: 14 amino acids. The germline V gene encodes CDR1 GTSNPN and CDR2 SVGIG (reference sequence). CDR3 DNA sequence: TGTGCCTGGGGTTTTGGTACAAACACCGGGGAGCTGTTTTTT. This encodes CAWGFGTNTGELFF.

The rearrangement uses TRBV6-5 and TRBJ2-5; 9 bases line up with TRBD1. The CDR3 covers 14 residues. Losses at the gene ends were 4 bases for V and 1 base for J; bases not matched to a gene: 1. The germline CDR1 and CDR2 sequences are MNHEY and SVGAGI. CDR3 region: CASSSQGAQETQYF. CDR3 sequence (DNA): TGTGCCAGCAGTTCACAGGGGGCCCAAGAGACCCAGTACTTC.